A single sample is the source of the 10 T cell receptor beta chains below, sequenced in a study of cytomegalovirus exposure and HLA in healthy donors. The protocol was immunoSEQ multiplex PCR, while the TCRdb copy is restricted to in-frame clones and leaves out a portion. This table has about 60,000 clones, roughly nine tenths appearing once. Sequenced: PBMCs. Source of these receptors: a young man in good health and CMV-seronegative.

The chain couples TRBV27 to TRBJ2-6, with 10 positions matching TRBD1. V lost 5 bases, J lost 10 bases, and 5 bases stayed unmatched. Germline V CDR1 and CDR2: MNHEY, SMNVEV (reference sequence). This CDR3 is 14 amino acids long. The CDR3 loop reads CASSTDRGRNVLTF. Written as DNA, the CDR3 is TGTGCCAGCAGTACCGACAGGGGGCGTAACGTCCTGACTTTC.

This clone came up once. The chain couples TRBV9 to TRBJ1-1; TRBD1 matches 8 bases. Germline V gene sequence: CDR1 SGDLS, CDR2 YYNGEE. The CDR3 extends over 14 amino acids. V shed 4 bases and J 4 bases; nucleotides not matched to a gene: 6. CDR3 bases: TGTGCCAGCAGCCCATCAGGACAGGGCACTGAAGCTTTCTTT. This gives the protein CASSPSGQGTEAFF. The full variable domain, rest sourced from reference TRBV9 and TRBJ1-1, is DSGVTQTPKHLITATGQRVTLRCSPRSGDLSVYWYQQSLDQGLQFLIQYYNGEERAKGNILERFSAQQFPDLHSELNLSSLELGDSALYFCASSPSGQGTEAFFGQGTRLTVV.

The gene calls are TRBV19 and TRBJ2-3; 7 bases align to TRBD2. The CDR3 has 16 amino acids. Germline assignment: CDR1 LNHDA and CDR2 SQIVND (reference sequence). The V segment lost 1 base and the J segment 0 bases; nucleotides outside the gene matches: 4. CDR3 in amino acids: CASSIASSGSTDTQYF. The CDR3, as DNA: TGTGCCAGTAGTATAGCTTCTAGCGGTAGCACAGATACGCAGTATTTT. Filled out from reference TRBV19 and TRBJ2-3, the complete variable domain reads DGGITQSPKYLFRKEGQNVTLSCEQNLNHDAMYWYRQDPGQGLRLIYYSQIVNDFQKGDIAEGYSVSREKKESFPLTVTSAQKNPTAFYLCASSIASSGSTDTQYFGPGTRLTVL.

The V call is TRBV6-4, the J call TRBJ1-1, with TRBD1 matching 8 bases. The germline gives CDR1 MRHNA, CDR2 SNTAGT. V shed 9 bases and J 4 bases; nucleotides not matched to a gene: 22. The CDR3 covers 18 residues. The CDR3 loop is CARLVQRTGRGEGTEAFF. The CDR3 DNA reads TGTGCCAGGCTAGTACAGAGGACAGGGAGGGGCGAAGGCACTGAAGCTTTCTTT.

The chain is built from TRBV28 and TRBJ2-2; TRBD2 aligns across 8 bases. The germline V gene encodes CDR1 MDHEN and CDR2 SYDVKM. The CDR3 covers 12 residues. The CDR3 protein is CAGTSLNGELFF. The CDR3 nucleotides are TGTGCGGGGACTAGTCTGAACGGGGAGCTGTTTTTT.

The chain couples TRBV19 to TRBJ2-3; 7 bases agree with TRBD1. The CDR3 is 15 amino acids. In germline, CDR1 is LNHDA, CDR2 SQIVND (reference sequence). V was pared by 7 bases and J by 2 bases, with 9 bases of the junction left unmatched. The CDR3 bases are TGTGCCAGTACCAAGGGGGCGGACTTCACAGATACGCAGTATTTT. As protein: CASTKGADFTDTQYF.

The CDR3 reads CSALTSGQGELFF. The CDR3 bases are TGCAGCGCCTTGACTAGCGGTCAGGGGGAGCTGTTTTTT. The chain links TRBV29-1 to TRBJ2-2; 9 bases are shared with TRBD2. V trimming: 7 bases; J trimming: 8 bases; junction bases outside the gene matches: 8. The germline V gene encodes CDR1 SQVTM and CDR2 ANQGSEA. This CDR3 contains 13 residues.

This chain joins TRBV19 and TRBJ1-2; D is undetermined. CDR3 length equals 14 residues. Germline-derived CDR1 and CDR2 are LNHDA and SQIVND (reference sequence). The V gene lost 7 bases and the J gene lost 4 bases, with 16 bases spanning the gap. The CDR3 protein is CASTDAWEGYGYTF. The CDR3 region has the DNA TGTGCCAGTACCGACGCCTGGGAGGGCTATGGCTACACCTTC.

The CDR3 sequence is CASSSTAFNEKLFF. CDR3 nucleotide sequence: TGCGCCAGCAGCTCGACAGCGTTTAATGAAAAACTGTTTTTT. The chain combines TRBV5-1 with TRBJ1-4, with D possibly matching TRBD1 (5 bases). V was shortened by 3 bases and J by 4 bases, with 10 bases between the two germline ends. Germline V gene sequence: CDR1 SGHRS, CDR2 YFSETQ. The CDR3 has 14 amino acids.

On this clone itself: The same CDR3 is also encoded by other DNA sequences in this sample. The gene calls are TRBV29-1 and TRBJ2-6; D uncertain. Germline V lookup: CDR1 SQVTM, CDR2 ANQGSEA. Trimming pared 6 bases from V and 1 base from J, leaving 4 bases between. This CDR3 is built from 12 residues. As DNA, the CDR3 is TGCAGCGTCCTGTCTGGGGCCAACGTCCTGACTTTC. Protein product: CSVLSGANVLTF.